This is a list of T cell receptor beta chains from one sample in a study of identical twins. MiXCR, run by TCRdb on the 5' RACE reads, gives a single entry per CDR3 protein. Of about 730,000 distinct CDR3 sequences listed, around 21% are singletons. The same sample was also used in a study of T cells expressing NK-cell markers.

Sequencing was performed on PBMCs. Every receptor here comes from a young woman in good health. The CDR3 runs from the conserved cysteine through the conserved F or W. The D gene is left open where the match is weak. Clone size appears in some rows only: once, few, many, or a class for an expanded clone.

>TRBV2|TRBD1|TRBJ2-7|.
TGTGCCAGCAGTCTAGACAGGGTCTTAGTCTACGAGCAGTACTTC
CASSLDRVLVYEQYF
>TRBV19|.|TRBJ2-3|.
TGTGCCAGTAGTATATCCCCTCCCCGGAGCACAGATACGCAGTATTTT
CASSISPPRSTDTQYF
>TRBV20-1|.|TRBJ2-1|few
TGCAGTGCTACTTTGAATGAGCAGTTCTTC
CSATLNEQFF
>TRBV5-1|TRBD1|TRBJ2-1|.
TGCGCCAGCAGCTTTTACAGGGGCGAGAAGTACAATGAGCAGTTCTTC
CASSFYRGEKYNEQFF
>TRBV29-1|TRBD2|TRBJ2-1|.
TGCAGCGCAACTAGCGGGAGGTCCTGGAATGAGCAGTTCTTC
CSATSGRSWNEQFF
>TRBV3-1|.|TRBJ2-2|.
TGTGCCAGCAGCCAAGAAGTCCTCGCCGGGGAGCTGTTTTTT
CASSQEVLAGELFF
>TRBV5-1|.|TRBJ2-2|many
TGCGCCAGCAGCCGGCTGGAGTCCGGGGAGCTGTTTTTT
CASSRLESGELFF
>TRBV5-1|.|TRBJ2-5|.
TGCGCCAGCAGCTTGAACCACGGCCAGAAGACCCAGTACTTC
CASSLNHGQKTQYF
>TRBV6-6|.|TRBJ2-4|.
TGTGCCAGCCTAACCCAAAACATTCAGTACTTC
CASLTQNIQYF
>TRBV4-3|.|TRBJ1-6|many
TGCGCCAGCAGCCAAGAGTATTCACCCCTCCACTTT
CASSQEYSPLHF
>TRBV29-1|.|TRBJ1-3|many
TGCAGCGTTGAAGATGTCAACTCTGGAAACACCATATATTTT
CSVEDVNSGNTIYF
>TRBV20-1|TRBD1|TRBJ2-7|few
TGCAGTGTCCGCCAGGGGGCGGTAGCCTACGAGCAGTACTTC
CSVRQGAVAYEQYF
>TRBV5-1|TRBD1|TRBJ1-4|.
TGCGCCAGCAGCTACACGGGACAGGGGGTCGGAAATGAAAAACTGTTTTTT
CASSYTGQGVGNEKLFF
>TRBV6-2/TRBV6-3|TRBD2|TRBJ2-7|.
TGTGCCAGCAGTTCCCGAGGGACTAGCGGACCCTACGAGCAGTACTTC
CASSSRGTSGPYEQYF